One sample yielded the 12 T cell receptor beta chains listed below, sequenced in a study of blood T cell repertoires in COVID-19. Using immunoSEQ multiplex PCR, the repertoire was profiled, and TCRdb retains in-frame clones only, with some absent. The sample consists of more than 110,000 clones, more than 60% of them appearing once. The source material was peripheral blood. These receptors came from a woman aged 45-65 years with active or convalescent COVID-19.

This clone was recorded a few times. This sequence joins TRBV11-2 and TRBJ1-1, with 8 nucleotides matching TRBD1. J lost 8 bases, V lost 3 bases, and 5 bases had no gene match. The germline V gene has CDR1 SGHAT and CDR2 FQNNGV. This CDR3 region has 13 residues. CDR3: CASSLDRDREAFF. CDR3 nucleotides: TGTGCCAGCAGCTTGGACCGGGACAGGGAAGCTTTCTTT.

The CDR3 DNA reads as TGTGCCAGCAGCCCGGGACATCAGTTTTATGGCTACACCTTC. Its translation is CASSPGHQFYGYTF. V and J are TRBV3-1 (or the pseudogene TRBV3-2) and TRBJ1-2; weak D call: TRBD1 (6 bases). Trimming removed 4 bases at V and 5 bases at J, with 14 bases between. The CDR3 spans 14 residues. Germline V gene sequence: CDR1 LGHDT, CDR2 YNNKEL (reference sequence).

This chain joins TRBV28 and TRBJ1-4; 8 bases agree with TRBD1. With 5 bases clipped from V and 7 bases from J, the junction kept 9 bases outside the gene matches. This CDR3 has 15 amino acids. The germline V gene has CDR1 MDHEN and CDR2 SYDVKM. As DNA, the CDR3 is TGTGCCAGCAGTCCTCTCAGGGGGCGAGGTGAAAAACTGTTTTTT. This sequence encodes CASSPLRGRGEKLFF. The variable domain in full, with the rest retrieved from reference TRBV28 and TRBJ1-4, is DVKVTQSSRYLVKRTGEKVFLECVQDMDHENMFWYRQDPGLGLRLIYFSYDVKMKEKGDIPEGYSVSREKKERFSLILESASTNQTSMYLCASSPLRGRGEKLFFGSGTQLSVL.

This clone turned up a few times. The V call is TRBV7-2, the J call TRBJ2-5; 9 bases are shared with TRBD2. Germline V gene data show CDR1 as SGHTA and CDR2 as FQGNSA. V lost 3 bases, J lost 5 bases, and 4 bases stayed unmatched. The CDR3 consists of 14 residues. The CDR3 DNA reads as TGTGCCAGCAGCTTGTCTAGCGGGACGGAGACCCAGTACTTC. Amino acid sequence: CASSLSSGTETQYF.

The CDR3 region has the DNA TGTGCCATCAGTTCGTCGGGAACAGAAAAACTGTTTTTT. Its protein product is CAISSSGTEKLFF. The gene calls are TRBV10-3 and TRBJ1-4; D is undetermined. Germline V lookup: CDR1 ENHRY, CDR2 SYGVKD. Trimming took 5 bases from V and 8 from J, leaving 12 bases between them. The CDR3 has 13 amino acids.

This rearrangement joins TRBV28 to TRBJ2-6, with D hard to call. Trimming took off 5 bases at V and 2 bases at J, with 16 bases between the two ends. Looked up from germline, CDR1 is MDHEN and CDR2 is SYDVKM. The CDR3 is 17 residues long. For the CDR3, the DNA is TGTGCCAGCAGTCCGCTCTTCCGAGAAACTGGGGCCAACGTCCTGACTTTC. Its protein product is CASSPLFRETGANVLTF.

The gene calls are TRBV6-1 and TRBJ2-7, with D perhaps matching TRBD2 (7 bases). Trimming pared 2 bases from V and 0 bases from J, leaving 14 bases between. The CDR3 length is 16 residues. Germline assignment: CDR1 MNHNS and CDR2 SASEGT. The chain's CDR3 is CASSENQGGGSYEQYF. CDR3 bases: TGTGCCAGCAGTGAAAACCAGGGAGGGGGCTCCTACGAGCAGTACTTC.

V is TRBV11-2 and J is TRBJ1-5; 9 nucleotides match TRBD1. J lost 7 bases, V lost 5 bases, and 12 bases had no gene match. The CDR3 has 16 residues. The germline CDR1 and CDR2 sequences are SGHAT and FQNNGV. The CDR3 spells CASSPSLGQGMQPQHF. CDR3 DNA: TGTGCCAGCAGCCCGTCTTTGGGACAGGGAATGCAGCCCCAGCATTTT. The full variable domain, its missing parts supplied by reference TRBV11-2 and TRBJ1-5, is EAGVAQSPRYKIIEKRQSVAFWCNPISGHATLYWYQQILGQGPKLLIQFQNNGVVDDSQLPKDRFSAERLKGVDSTLKIQPAKLEDSAVYLCASSPSLGQGMQPQHFGDGTRLSIL.

This chain joins TRBV6-2 or TRBV6-3 and TRBJ2-2; 8 bases are a match to TRBD2. CDR1 MNHEY and CDR2 SVGEGT come from the germline V gene. V dropped 5 bases and J dropped 3; count of bases not matched to a gene: 8. The CDR3 consists of 16 residues. CDR3 DNA: TGTGCCAGCAGTGAGCCGGGGGGGACGGACACCGGGGAGCTGTTTTTT. As protein: CASSEPGGTDTGELFF.

The chain joins TRBV5-1 to TRBJ2-3, with 8 nucleotides matching TRBD2. With 0 bases clipped from V and 5 bases from J, the junction kept 8 bases outside the gene matches. Germline loops: CDR1 SGHRS, CDR2 YFSETQ. The CDR3 spans 16 residues. CDR3 nucleotides: TGCGCCAGCAGCTTGGCCAGGAGCGGGGGTAGAGATACGCAGTATTTT. Translated: CASSLARSGGRDTQYF.

The chain carries TRBV14 and TRBJ2-3, with D hard to call. Trimming shortened V by 8 bases and J by 4 bases, and 10 bases separated the two germline ends. The CDR3 consists of 12 residues. CDR1 SGHDN and CDR2 FVKESK come from the germline V gene. The CDR3 DNA sequence: TGTGCCAGCCAGATTACCCCAGATACGCAGTATTTT. Protein product: CASQITPDTQYF.

This clone was detected only once. J is TRBJ1-2 and V is TRBV6-6; D not resolved. V was cut by 5 bases and J by 1 base, with 20 bases left in between. The CDR3 loop spans 17 amino acids. Germline V gene lookup returns CDR1 MNHNY and CDR2 SVGAGI (reference sequence). Here the CDR3 reads CASSRWLGDGDNYGYTF. The CDR3 nucleotides read TGTGCCAGCAGTCGCTGGCTGGGAGACGGAGATAACTATGGCTACACCTTC.